The following is a T cell receptor (beta chain) sequence with its context. Its antigen is not known. Profiled with immunoSEQ multiplex PCR; TCRdb holds only in-frame clones, not every one. The sample consists of approximately 27,000 clones, more than 75% of them appearing once. The V end was cut by 5 bases, the J end by 2 bases, with 22 bases between. This CDR3 has 18 residues. Germline values: CDR1 SGHVS, CDR2 FNYEAQ. Each patient relapsed following autologous stem cell transplantation, and prior brentuximab vedotin exposure differed. The data are from a study of PD-1 blockade in classical Hodgkin lymphoma. Points from the study as a whole: Only CD4+ TCR diversity, not CD8+, had risen significantly by C4D1. Individuals who commenced nivolumab within less than 1 year of ASCT were excluded. For complete responders, baseline diversity was comparable to that of newly diagnosed patients.

The chain recombines TRBV7-6 with TRBJ2-1, with D possibly TRBD2 on 6 matching bases. Sample: peripheral blood mononuclear cells (PBMCs), taken at baseline. This TCR derives from a human donor with classical Hodgkin lymphoma. CDR3: CASSPHPPRDSTYNEQFF. The CDR3 DNA follows: TGTGCCAGCAGCCCGCATCCCCCCCGGGACTCAACCTACAATGAGCAGTTCTTC.